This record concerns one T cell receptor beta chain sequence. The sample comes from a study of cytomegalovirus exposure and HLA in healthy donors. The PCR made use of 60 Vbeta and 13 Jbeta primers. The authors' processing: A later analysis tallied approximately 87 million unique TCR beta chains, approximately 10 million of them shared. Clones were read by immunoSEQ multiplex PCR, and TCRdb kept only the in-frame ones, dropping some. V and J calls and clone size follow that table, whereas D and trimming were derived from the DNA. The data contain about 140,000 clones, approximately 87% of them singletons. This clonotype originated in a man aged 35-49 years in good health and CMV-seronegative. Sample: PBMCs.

This chain's CDR3 is CASSLYGSGSRSYNEQFF. CDR3 in DNA: TGTGCCAGCAGCTTATATGGTAGCGGGTCCCGCTCCTACAATGAGCAGTTCTTC. The chain combines TRBV7-6 with TRBJ2-1, with 7 bases aligning to TRBD2. Germline V gene data show CDR1 as SGHVS and CDR2 as FNYEAQ. V lost 2 bases, J lost 0 bases, and 10 bases stayed unmatched. CDR3 length: 18 amino acids.